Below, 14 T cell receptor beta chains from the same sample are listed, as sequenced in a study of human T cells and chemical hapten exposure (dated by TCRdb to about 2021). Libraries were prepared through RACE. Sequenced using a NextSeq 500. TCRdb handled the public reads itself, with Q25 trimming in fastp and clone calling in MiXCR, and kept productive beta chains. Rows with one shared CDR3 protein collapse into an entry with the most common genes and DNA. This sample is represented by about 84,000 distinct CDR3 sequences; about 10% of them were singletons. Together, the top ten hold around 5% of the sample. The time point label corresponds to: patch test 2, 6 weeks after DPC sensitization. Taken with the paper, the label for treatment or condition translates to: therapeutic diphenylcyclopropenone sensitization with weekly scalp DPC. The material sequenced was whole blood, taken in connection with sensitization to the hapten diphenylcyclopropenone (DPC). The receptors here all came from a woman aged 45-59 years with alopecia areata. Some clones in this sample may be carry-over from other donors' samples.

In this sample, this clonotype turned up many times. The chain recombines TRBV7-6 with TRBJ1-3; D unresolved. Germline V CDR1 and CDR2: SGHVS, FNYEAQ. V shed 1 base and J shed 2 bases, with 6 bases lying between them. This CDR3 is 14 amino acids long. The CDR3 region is CASSLGPAGNTIYF. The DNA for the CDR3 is TGTGCCAGCAGCTTAGGCCCGGCTGGAAACACCATATATTTT.

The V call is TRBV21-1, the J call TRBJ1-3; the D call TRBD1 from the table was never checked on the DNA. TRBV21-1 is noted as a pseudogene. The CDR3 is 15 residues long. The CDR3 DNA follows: TGTGCCAGCACCGACCACAGGGGGCCTGGAAACACCATATATTTT. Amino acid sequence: CASTDHRGPGNTIYF.

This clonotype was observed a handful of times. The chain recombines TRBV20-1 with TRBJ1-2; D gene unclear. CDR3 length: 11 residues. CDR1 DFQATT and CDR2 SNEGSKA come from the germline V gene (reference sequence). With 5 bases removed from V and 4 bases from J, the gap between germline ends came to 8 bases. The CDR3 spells CSASDGYGYTF. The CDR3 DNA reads TGCAGTGCTTCGGACGGCTATGGCTACACCTTC.

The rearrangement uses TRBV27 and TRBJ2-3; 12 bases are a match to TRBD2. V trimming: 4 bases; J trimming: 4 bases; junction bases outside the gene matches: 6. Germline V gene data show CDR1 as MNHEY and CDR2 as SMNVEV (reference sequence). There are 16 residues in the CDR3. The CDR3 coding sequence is TGTGCCAGCAGTTCCTCTAGCGGGAGGGCCTCAGATACGCAGTATTTT. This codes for CASSSSSGRASDTQYF.

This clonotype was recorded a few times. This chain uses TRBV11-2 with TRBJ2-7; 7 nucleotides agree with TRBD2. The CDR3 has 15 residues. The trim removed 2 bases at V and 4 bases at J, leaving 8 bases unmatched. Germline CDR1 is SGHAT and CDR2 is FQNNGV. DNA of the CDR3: TGTGCCAGCAGCTTATTACGCGGGAGCGGTTACGAGCAGTACTTC. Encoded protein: CASSLLRGSGYEQYF.

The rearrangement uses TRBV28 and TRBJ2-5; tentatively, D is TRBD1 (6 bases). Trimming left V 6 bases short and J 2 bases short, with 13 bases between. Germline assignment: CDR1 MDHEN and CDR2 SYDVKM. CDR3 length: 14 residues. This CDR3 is CASRSNRVQETQYF. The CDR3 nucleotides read TGTGCCAGCAGGTCAAACAGGGTTCAAGAGACCCAGTACTTC.

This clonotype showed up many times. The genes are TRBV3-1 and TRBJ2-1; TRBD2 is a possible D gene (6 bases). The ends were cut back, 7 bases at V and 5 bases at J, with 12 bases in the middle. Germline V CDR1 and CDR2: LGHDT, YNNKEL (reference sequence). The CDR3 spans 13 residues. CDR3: CASKGVADNEQFF. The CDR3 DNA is TGTGCCAGCAAAGGGGTAGCGGACAATGAGCAGTTCTTC.

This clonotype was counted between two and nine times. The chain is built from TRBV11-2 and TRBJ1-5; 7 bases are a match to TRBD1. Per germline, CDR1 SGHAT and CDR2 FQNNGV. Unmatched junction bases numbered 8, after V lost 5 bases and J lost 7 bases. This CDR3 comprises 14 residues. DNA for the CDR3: TGTGCCAGCAGCCCTACAGGGGTGGAGCAGCCCCAGCATTTT. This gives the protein CASSPTGVEQPQHF.

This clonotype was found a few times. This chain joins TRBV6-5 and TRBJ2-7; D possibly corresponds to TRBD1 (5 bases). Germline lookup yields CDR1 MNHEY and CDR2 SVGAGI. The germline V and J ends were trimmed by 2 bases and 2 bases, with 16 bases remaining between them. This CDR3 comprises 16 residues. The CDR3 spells CASSYHRPSGAYEQYF. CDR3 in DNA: TGTGCCAGCAGTTACCACAGGCCTTCAGGAGCCTACGAGCAGTACTTC.

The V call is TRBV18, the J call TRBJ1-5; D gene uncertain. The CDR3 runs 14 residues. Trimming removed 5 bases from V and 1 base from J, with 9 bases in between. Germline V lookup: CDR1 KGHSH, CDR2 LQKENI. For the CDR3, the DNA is TGTGCCAGCTCAGGCACCGGGAGCAATCAGCCCCAGCATTTT. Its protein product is CASSGTGSNQPQHF.

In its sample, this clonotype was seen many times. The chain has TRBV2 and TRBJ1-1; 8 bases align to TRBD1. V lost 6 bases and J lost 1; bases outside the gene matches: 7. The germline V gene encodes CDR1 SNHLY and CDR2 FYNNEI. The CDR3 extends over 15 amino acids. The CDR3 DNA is TGTGCCAGCAGGGTAAACAGGGGGGCGAACACTGAAGCTTTCTTT. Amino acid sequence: CASRVNRGANTEAFF.

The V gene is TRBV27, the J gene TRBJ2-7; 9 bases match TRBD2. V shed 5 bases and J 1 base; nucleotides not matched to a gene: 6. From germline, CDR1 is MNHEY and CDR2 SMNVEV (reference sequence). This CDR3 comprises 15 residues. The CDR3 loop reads CASSPLSGGSYEQYF. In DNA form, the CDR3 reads TGTGCCAGCAGTCCCCTTAGCGGGGGATCCTACGAGCAGTACTTC.

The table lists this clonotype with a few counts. CDR3 sequence reads: CATPDGAGYTF. The CDR3 DNA is TGTGCCACCCCCGACGGGGCTGGCTACACCTTC. This chain uses TRBV28 with TRBJ1-2; a possible D gene is TRBD1 (5 bases). This CDR3 spans 11 amino acids. V was trimmed by 10 bases and J by 7 bases, leaving 13 bases between them. Germline lookup yields CDR1 MDHEN and CDR2 SYDVKM.

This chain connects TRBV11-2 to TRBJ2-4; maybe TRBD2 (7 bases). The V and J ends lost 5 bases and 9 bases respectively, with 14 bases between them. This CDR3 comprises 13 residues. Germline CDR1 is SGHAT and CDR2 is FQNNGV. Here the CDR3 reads CASSINREGIQYF. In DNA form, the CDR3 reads TGTGCCAGCAGCATAAACAGGGAGGGCATTCAGTACTTC.